This entry features one T cell receptor (beta chain) sequence. The V and J ends lost 6 bases and 8 bases respectively, with 14 bases between them. Germline V lookup: CDR1 MNHEY, CDR2 SVGAGI. The CDR3 runs to 13 residues. The data are from a study of shared clonotypes between healthy human individuals. This table comes from immunoSEQ multiplex PCR, and its TCRdb copy is limited to in-frame clones, with some not included. The sample includes approximately 620,000 clones, roughly 97% of them seen just once. The sample comprised naive CD4+ T cells sorted from blood. Sample subset: CD45RA+ positively selected. This clonotype was sampled from a woman aged 25 to 39 in good health. The gene calls are TRBV6-5 and TRBJ2-1; D ambiguous. DNA of the CDR3: TGTGCCAGCAGCGCAAGACGGTCCGATGAGCAGTTCTTC. This codes for CASSARRSDEQFF.